The sequence of this T cell receptor beta chain was determined in a study of T cell repertoires in cytomegalovirus infection. Overall study context: Public signatures in TCR beta pointed to CMV infection and matching HLA type.

CDR3 length: 16 residues. The germline V gene encodes CDR1 ENHRY and CDR2 SYGVKD. V lost 4 bases and J 0 bases, leaving 15 bases between the germline ends. Study conclusions and caveats: The ex vivo response was dominated by HLA-C-restricted CMV-specific TCR beta clonotypes. Summed frequency of shared TCR beta families picked out CMV carriers who also had the relevant HLA.

This clonotype was recorded a few times. Its antigen is still unknown. Each CDR3 protein is one row after TCRdb ran MiXCR on the reads. The sample yields approximately 700,000 distinct CDR3 sequences, 35% seen once. Source material: PBMCs. The rearrangement joins TRBV10-3 to TRBJ2-5, with D perhaps TRBD1 (5 bases). This receptor was taken from a human donor in good health (CMV status not recorded). Some clones in this sample may be carry-over from other donors' samples. The CDR3 DNA sequence: TGTGCCATCAGTGCGCCCGGACACGGTGACCAAGAGACCCAGTACTTC. It codes for CAISAPGHGDQETQYF.